This TCR beta chain was recorded in a study of T cell changes during pregnancy in multiple sclerosis. Germline V gene lookup returns CDR1 LNHDA and CDR2 SQIVND (reference sequence). The V and J ends lost 5 bases and 1 base, in that order; junction bases with no gene match: 6. CDR3 length equals 18 residues. Here immunoSEQ multiplex PCR was the method, and the copy in TCRdb shows in-frame clones only, minus some. The sample consists of approximately 65,000 clones, around 93% of them appearing once. This clonotype was sampled from a female donor with multiple sclerosis, enrolled in a pregnancy study. Material: CD4+ T cells from peripheral blood mononuclear cells, obtained in the first trimester of pregnancy. The V gene is TRBV19, the J gene TRBJ2-2; TRBD2 matches at 14 bases. CDR3 sequence reads: CASSVPGLAGVNTGELFF. Here the CDR3 DNA reads TGTGCCAGTAGTGTTCCGGGACTAGCGGGGGTGAACACCGGGGAGCTGTTTTTT.